The rows below give T cell receptor beta chains drawn from one sample of a study of radiation and T cells in renal cell carcinoma. Sequencing was performed with immunoSEQ multiplex PCR; in TCRdb, only in-frame clones are kept and a portion is missing. The sample lists around 100,000 clones, roughly 88% occurring once. Sequencing used blood, obtained from a patient whose treatment included radiotherapy and nephrectomy. All receptors derive from a man in his 60s with renal cell carcinoma. Each CDR3 is given with its conserved first and last residue. Each record gives: CDR3 protein, CDR3 DNA, clone size, J gene, V gene, D gene. D genes are given only for firm matches. Clone size is stated in some rows and not others, as once, few, many or a class when expanded.

CASRAGGYGYTF TGTGCCAGCAGGGCAGGGGGGTATGGCTACACCTTC once TRBJ1-2 TRBV28 TRBD1
CASSLTSVNTGELFF TGTGCCAGCAGCTTGACTAGCGTGAACACCGGGGAGCTGTTTTTT once TRBJ2-2 TRBV7-2 TRBD2
CASSSSGSTNEQYF TGTGCCAGCAGTTCTAGCGGGAGCACGAACGAGCAGTACTTC . TRBJ2-7 TRBV6-5 TRBD2
CASRHEARGEKLFF TGTGCCAGTAGGCACGAAGCTAGGGGGGAAAAACTGTTTTTT . TRBJ1-4 TRBV19 .
CASSLGGVGTEAFF TGTGCCAGCAGCTTGGGGGGCGTAGGAACTGAAGCTTTCTTT . TRBJ1-1 TRBV7-2 .
CASSASGAGRGGYTF TGTGCCAGTAGTGCCTCCGGTGCGGGGCGGGGAGGCTACACCTTC . TRBJ1-2 TRBV19 .
CASSLGVRVGYEQYF TGTGCCAGCAGCTTGGGGGTCAGGGTCGGGTACGAGCAGTACTTC once TRBJ2-7 TRBV5-5 .
CASSLDGGGGYTF TGCGCCAGCAGCTTGGATGGGGGTGGCGGCTACACCTTC . TRBJ1-2 TRBV5-1 .
CASSILVSVTDEQFF TGTGCCAGTAGTATCTTGGTATCCGTGACGGATGAGCAGTTCTTC . TRBJ2-1 TRBV19 .
CSVRAYNEQFF TGCAGCGTTCGGGCCTACAATGAGCAGTTCTTC . TRBJ2-1 TRBV29-1 .
CAWTGNYGYTF TGTGCCTGGACAGGAAACTATGGCTACACCTTC . TRBJ1-2 TRBV30 .
CASNWTSGSYEQYF TGTGCCAGCAATTGGACTAGCGGGAGCTACGAGCAGTACTTC . TRBJ2-7 TRBV6-5 TRBD2
CASSRGYGYEQYF TGTGCCAGTAGTCGAGGCTACGGCTACGAGCAGTACTTC . TRBJ2-7 TRBV19 .
CASSQDSRRSTDTQYF TGTGCCAGCAGCCAAGATAGTAGGAGGTCCACAGATACGCAGTATTTT . TRBJ2-3 TRBV4-2 .
CASSDQTHTEAFF TGTGCCAGTAGCGACCAAACCCACACTGAAGCTTTCTTT . TRBJ1-1 TRBV19 .
CASRSTLGTDTQYF TGTGCCAGCAGATCCACCCTGGGCACAGATACGCAGTATTTT . TRBJ2-3 TRBV27 .
CASRRDRAPSEQYF TGTGCCAGCAGGCGGGACAGGGCCCCTTCCGAGCAGTACTTC . TRBJ2-7 TRBV28 TRBD1
CASSLGGGVKQPQHF TGTGCCAGCAGCTTGGGAGGAGGGGTGAAGCAGCCCCAGCATTTT . TRBJ1-5 TRBV5-5 .
CASRTTPRGYTF TGTGCCAGCAGGACCACTCCCCGTGGCTACACCTTC . TRBJ1-2 TRBV28 .
CASSQTPSVNYNEQFF TGCGCCAGCAGCCAAACCCCTAGCGTTAACTACAATGAGCAGTTCTTC . TRBJ2-1 TRBV4-1 .
CASDDGGSSARYF TGTGCCAGTGATGACGGGGGAAGTTCGGCTCGGTACTTC . TRBJ2-7 TRBV19 .
CASRPTRGRSYNEQFF TGTGCCAGCAGACCAACCAGGGGCCGCTCCTACAATGAGCAGTTCTTC . TRBJ2-1 TRBV11-2 .
CASSPSGFGGGLRDEQFF TGTGCCAGCTCACCATCGGGATTTGGCGGGGGTCTCCGGGATGAGCAGTTCTTC few TRBJ2-1 TRBV18 TRBD2
CASTLAGVVYGYTF TGTGCCAGCACGTTAGCAGGGGTGGTCTATGGCTACACCTTC . TRBJ1-2 TRBV2 .
CASSERTLAGGPYTGELFF TGTGCCAGCAGCGAACGGACACTAGCGGGAGGGCCGTACACCGGGGAGCTGTTTTTT once TRBJ2-2 TRBV7-9 TRBD2
CASSLQGGQETQYF TGTGCCAGCAGCTTACAGGGCGGCCAAGAGACCCAGTACTTC . TRBJ2-5 TRBV7-2 .
CASSLALSYEQYF TGTGCCAGCAGCTTAGCGCTTTCCTACGAGCAGTACTTC once TRBJ2-7 TRBV7-9 .
CASSPPVLTGANEQFF TGTGCCAGCAGTCCACCCGTTTTGACAGGGGCCAATGAGCAGTTCTTC . TRBJ2-1 TRBV27 TRBD1
CASSFSGSSYNEQFF TGTGCCAGCAGCTTCTCAGGGAGCTCCTACAATGAGCAGTTCTTC . TRBJ2-1 TRBV5-6 .
CASSSRYEQFF TGTGCCAGCAGCTCCCGGTATGAGCAGTTCTTC . TRBJ2-1 TRBV7-9 .
CASSLLVSLAEQYF TGTGCCAGCAGTCTCCTAGTGAGTCTCGCCGAGCAGTACTTC . TRBJ2-7 TRBV28 .
CASSRTGSPEAFF TGTGCCAGCAGCAGGACAGGGAGCCCTGAAGCTTTCTTT few TRBJ1-1 TRBV5-8 TRBD1
CASSLAGSQETQYF TGTGCCAGCAGCTTGGCTGGCAGCCAAGAGACCCAGTACTTC few TRBJ2-5 TRBV5-4 .
CASSWGQFQETQYF TGTGCCAGCAGCTGGGGACAGTTCCAAGAGACCCAGTACTTC medium-sized TRBJ2-5 TRBV11-2 TRBD1
CASSARQGRHTDTQYF TGTGCCAGCAGCGCCCGACAGGGGAGACACACAGATACGCAGTATTTT . TRBJ2-3 TRBV9 TRBD1
CASSQFLTGGQETQYF TGCGCCAGCAGCCAATTTCTGACAGGGGGGCAAGAGACCCAGTACTTC . TRBJ2-5 TRBV4-3 TRBD1
CASSLGGGQGTDTQYF TGCGCCAGCAGCTTGGGCGGGGGTCAAGGGACAGATACGCAGTATTTT . TRBJ2-3 TRBV5-1 TRBD2
CASSVVGGSLSGNEQFF TGTGCCAGCAGCGTAGTCGGCGGGAGTCTCTCGGGGAATGAGCAGTTCTTC . TRBJ2-1 TRBV9 TRBD2
CASSLGDRDYEQYF TGTGCCAGCAGTTTGGGGGACAGGGACTACGAGCAGTACTTC few TRBJ2-7 TRBV28 TRBD1
CASSSSVMQGMYGYTF TGTGCCAGCAGCTCCTCTGTGATGCAGGGAATGTATGGCTACACCTTC . TRBJ1-2 TRBV5-4 .
CASSLERKQYF TGTGCCAGCAGCTTAGAGCGGAAGCAGTACTTC . TRBJ2-7 TRBV7-9 .
CASSVLARTTGFGANVLTF TGTGCCAGCAGCGTACTCGCCCGCACGACAGGGTTTGGGGCCAACGTCCTGACTTTC . TRBJ2-6 TRBV9 TRBD1
CASSLGGRDGYTF TGTGCCAGCAGCTTAGGCGGGAGAGACGGCTACACCTTC few TRBJ1-2 TRBV7-2 .
CASSESVSGSYNEQFF TGCGCCAGCAGTGAGTCGGTTAGCGGGAGCTACAATGAGCAGTTCTTC . TRBJ2-1 TRBV10-1 TRBD2
CASRVQGSNTEAFF TGTGCCAGCAGGGTACAGGGGTCGAACACTGAAGCTTTCTTT few TRBJ1-1 TRBV28 TRBD1
CHTGAGAYNEQFF TGCCACACCGGGGCAGGGGCCTACAATGAGCAGTTCTTC . TRBJ2-1 TRBV29-1 .
CASSSPGGGGHEQYF TGTGCCAGCAGTTCCCCCGGTGGCGGAGGCCACGAGCAGTACTTC . TRBJ2-7 TRBV6-6 .
CATSRVGGPYEQYF TGTGCCACCAGCAGAGTGGGCGGGCCCTACGAGCAGTACTTC . TRBJ2-7 TRBV15 .
CASSTYPGQGITEAFF TGTGCCAGCAGTACATACCCCGGACAGGGAATCACTGAAGCTTTCTTT . TRBJ1-1 TRBV28 TRBD1
CASSKGQGKAYEQYF TGTGCCAGCAGTAAAGGACAGGGGAAGGCCTACGAGCAGTACTTC . TRBJ2-7 TRBV6-5 TRBD1
CASSVVRGAGELFF TGTGCCAGCAGCGTAGTTCGGGGCGCCGGGGAGCTGTTTTTT . TRBJ2-2 TRBV9 .
CASSFGGTLYEQYF TGCGCCAGCAGCTTCGGGGGGACATTGTACGAGCAGTACTTC . TRBJ2-7 TRBV5-1 .
CASMRELSGLPVGEQYF TGCGCCAGCATGAGGGAGCTATCGGGACTCCCGGTGGGGGAGCAGTACTTC . TRBJ2-7 TRBV5-1 .
CASSDLYGYTF TGTGCCAGCAGTGATCTTTATGGCTACACCTTC . TRBJ1-2 TRBV28 .
CASSEAGTGTSEQYF TGTGCCAGCAGTGAAGCGGGGACAGGGACCTCTGAGCAGTACTTC . TRBJ2-7 TRBV6-1 TRBD1
CASSTPRASGYGYTF TGTGCCAGTAGTACCCCCAGGGCCTCAGGGTATGGCTACACCTTC . TRBJ1-2 TRBV19 .
CASSSTRAGLAGSYEQYF TGTGCCAGCAGCTCGACTAGAGCAGGACTAGCGGGATCTTACGAGCAGTACTTC . TRBJ2-7 TRBV7-9 TRBD2
CASSLGRGGTQYF TGTGCCAGCAGCTTGGGGAGGGGTGGGACCCAGTACTTC . TRBJ2-5 TRBV7-2 TRBD2
CASSSGQPYEQYF TGTGCCAGCAGCTCGGGACAGCCCTACGAGCAGTACTTC once TRBJ2-7 TRBV7-1 TRBD1